This TCR delta chain was retrieved from a study of DNA immune sequencing with unique molecular identifiers. Overall study context: PBMC-derived γδ T cells were enriched by FACS. Overall study results and limits: Healthy donor TRD clonotypes most often used TRDV2 joined to TRDJ1. Top 5 clonotypes made up over half of productive TRD molecules in several healthy donors.

The CDR3 contains 24 residues. Germline loops: CDR1 TSWWSYY, CDR2 QGS. The J segment lost 0 bases and the V segment lost 8 bases, leaving 34 bases of the junction unmatched. A 32-plex genomic DNA assay used primers for all 8 TRDV and 4 TRDJ genes. In about 3 barcoding PCR cycles, molecules received a 12-nucleotide UMI, then adapter PCR followed. TCRdb re-called the multiplex PCR reads using CATT. The top ten hold 53% of the sample, which has under 2,000 delta-chain clones, roughly 6.2% seen once. This clone was detected a few times. Its antigen is as yet unknown. TCRdb's protein, taken from a much larger clone, differs from this DNA's translation at residue 4, likely owing to a read error; the protein displayed comes from the DNA.

The receptor was isolated from a human donor in good health. This sequence joins TRDV1 and TRDJ1; 9 bases fit TRDD3. The J gene, missing from TCRdb, was assigned here through DNA to germline matching. Sequencing used gamma-delta T cells from buffy coat blood. The CDR3 region is CALRVSPLGPGDTSTPPYTDKLIF. DNA for the CDR3: TGTGCTCTTAGGGTGTCCCCCCTTGGCCCTGGGGATACGAGTACCCCTCCGTACACCGATAAACTCATCTTT.